This T cell receptor beta chain emerged from a study of T cell responses to AZD1222 COVID-19 vaccine. Study-wide results and caveats: Donors were mostly white British, more females; clonal diversity possibly underestimated. The CD4 TCRs associated with vaccination extended across spike and predominated at 160-218 and 743-854. Recipients of AZD1222 seropositive at baseline numbered only five or six.

The method was immunoSEQ multiplex PCR; TCRdb's version includes in-frame clones alone and lacks a portion of them. This sample has some 60,000 clones; roughly nine tenths occur once, and the top ten carry 5% to 6.5%. Pooling of second doses given at about 4 or about 12 weeks was done. This CDR3 has 14 residues. V shed 1 base and J shed 4 bases, with 12 bases lying between them. Germline CDR1 reads GTSNPN; CDR2 reads SVGIG (reference sequence). With regard to this clone: Its specificity is unknown.

J is TRBJ2-3 and V is TRBV30, with D possibly matching TRBD1 (5 bases). The receptor comes from an adult who received the AZD1222 COVID-19 vaccine. The material was peripheral blood, obtained 28 days after the second AZD1222 dose. CDR3 loop: CAWSARVRPDTQYF. CDR3 sequence (DNA): TGTGCCTGGAGTGCCAGGGTAAGGCCAGATACGCAGTATTTT.